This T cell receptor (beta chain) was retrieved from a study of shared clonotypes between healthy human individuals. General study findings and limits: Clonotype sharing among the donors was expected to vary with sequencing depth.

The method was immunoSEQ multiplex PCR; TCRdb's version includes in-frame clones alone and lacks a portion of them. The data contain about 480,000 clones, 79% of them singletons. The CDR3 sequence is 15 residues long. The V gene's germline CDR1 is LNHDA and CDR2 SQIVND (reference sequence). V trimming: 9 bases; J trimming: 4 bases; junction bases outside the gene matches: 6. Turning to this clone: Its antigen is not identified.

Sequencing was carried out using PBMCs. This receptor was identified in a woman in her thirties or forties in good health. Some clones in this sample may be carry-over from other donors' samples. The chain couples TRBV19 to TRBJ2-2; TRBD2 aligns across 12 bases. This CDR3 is CASLGLAGFTGELFF. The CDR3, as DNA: TGTGCCAGCCTGGGACTAGCGGGTTTCACCGGGGAGCTGTTTTTT.